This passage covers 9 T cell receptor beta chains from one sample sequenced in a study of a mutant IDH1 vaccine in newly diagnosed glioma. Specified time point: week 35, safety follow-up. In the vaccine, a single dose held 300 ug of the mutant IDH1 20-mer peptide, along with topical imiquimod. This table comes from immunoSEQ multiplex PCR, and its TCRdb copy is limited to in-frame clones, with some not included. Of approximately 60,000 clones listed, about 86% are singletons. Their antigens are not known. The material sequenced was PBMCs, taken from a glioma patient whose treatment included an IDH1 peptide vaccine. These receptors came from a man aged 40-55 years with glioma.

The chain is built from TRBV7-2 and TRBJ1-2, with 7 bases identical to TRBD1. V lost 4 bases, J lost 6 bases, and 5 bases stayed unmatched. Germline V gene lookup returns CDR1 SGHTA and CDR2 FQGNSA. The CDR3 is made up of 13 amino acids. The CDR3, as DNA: TGTGCCAGCAGCTCCCGGGACAGAAATGGCTACACCTTC. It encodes CASSSRDRNGYTF.

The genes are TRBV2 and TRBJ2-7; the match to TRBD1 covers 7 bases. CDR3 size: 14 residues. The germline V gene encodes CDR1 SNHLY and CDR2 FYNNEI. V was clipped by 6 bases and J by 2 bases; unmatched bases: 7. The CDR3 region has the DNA TGTGCCAGCAGCGCACAGGGGTTTACCTACGAGCAGTACTTC. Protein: CASSAQGFTYEQYF.

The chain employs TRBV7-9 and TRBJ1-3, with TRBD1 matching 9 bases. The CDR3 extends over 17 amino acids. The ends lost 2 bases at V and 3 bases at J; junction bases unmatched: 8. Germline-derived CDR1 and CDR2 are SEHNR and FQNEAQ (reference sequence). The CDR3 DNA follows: TGTGCCAGCAGCTTACTCGGATGGACAGGGGATGGAAACACCATATATTTT. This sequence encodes CASSLLGWTGDGNTIYF.

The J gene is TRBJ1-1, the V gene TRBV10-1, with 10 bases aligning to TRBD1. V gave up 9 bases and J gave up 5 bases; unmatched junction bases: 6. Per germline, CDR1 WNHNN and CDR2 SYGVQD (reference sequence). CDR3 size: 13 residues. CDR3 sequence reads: CASSDRGGTEAFF. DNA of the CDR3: TGCGCCAGTTCGGACAGGGGGGGGACTGAAGCTTTCTTT.

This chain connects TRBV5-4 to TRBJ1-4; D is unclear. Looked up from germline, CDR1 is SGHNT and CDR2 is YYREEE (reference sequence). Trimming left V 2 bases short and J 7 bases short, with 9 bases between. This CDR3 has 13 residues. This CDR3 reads CASSFLPSEKLFF. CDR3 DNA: TGTGCCAGCAGCTTCCTGCCCAGTGAAAAACTGTTTTTT.

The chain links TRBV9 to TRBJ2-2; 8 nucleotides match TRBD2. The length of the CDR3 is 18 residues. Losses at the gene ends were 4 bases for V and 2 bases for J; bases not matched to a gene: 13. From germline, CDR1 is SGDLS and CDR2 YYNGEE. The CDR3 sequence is CASSPRGGGSVNTGELFF. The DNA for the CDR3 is TGTGCCAGCAGCCCTCGGGGGGGAGGATCAGTAAACACCGGGGAGCTGTTTTTT.

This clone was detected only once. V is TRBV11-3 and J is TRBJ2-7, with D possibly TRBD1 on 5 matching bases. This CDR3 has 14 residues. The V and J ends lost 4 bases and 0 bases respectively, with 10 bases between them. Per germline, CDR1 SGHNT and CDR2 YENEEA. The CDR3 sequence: CASSYRQSSYEQYF. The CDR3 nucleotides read TGTGCCAGCAGCTACCGACAGAGCTCCTACGAGCAGTACTTC.

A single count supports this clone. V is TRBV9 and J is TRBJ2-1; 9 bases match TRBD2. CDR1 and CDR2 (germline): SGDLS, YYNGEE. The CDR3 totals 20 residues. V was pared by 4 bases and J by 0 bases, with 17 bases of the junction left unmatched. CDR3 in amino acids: CASSSPRIKAGGSSYNEQFF. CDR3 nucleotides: TGTGCCAGCAGCTCCCCGCGGATTAAGGCGGGAGGGAGCTCCTACAATGAGCAGTTCTTC. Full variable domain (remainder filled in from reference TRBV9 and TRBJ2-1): DSGVTQTPKHLITATGQRVTLRCSPRSGDLSVYWYQQSLDQGLQFLIQYYNGEERAKGNILERFSAQQFPDLHSELNLSSLELGDSALYFCASSSPRIKAGGSSYNEQFFGPGTRLTVL.

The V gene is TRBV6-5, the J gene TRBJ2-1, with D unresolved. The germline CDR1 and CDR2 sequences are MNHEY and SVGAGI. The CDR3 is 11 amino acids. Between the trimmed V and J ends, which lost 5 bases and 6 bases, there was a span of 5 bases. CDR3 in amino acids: CASSVINEQFF. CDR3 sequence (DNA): TGTGCCAGCAGTGTCATCAATGAGCAGTTCTTC.